The subject of this entry is one TCR beta chain. The antigen is not known. Naive-designated CD8 cells lacked CD45RO, were positively enriched for CCR7, and omitted terminally differentiated effector memory CD45RA+ cells. Some 30,000 T cell genomes (around 190 ng DNA) went into each sorted-subset replicate. Sequenced by immunoSEQ multiplex PCR; TCRdb stores in-frame clones only, minus some. The repertoire holds fewer than 850,000 clones, with 90% to 97% as singletons. The record originates from a study of shared clonotypes between healthy human individuals. Whole-study results and caveats: Relative to their counterparts shared across all four donors, non-shared clonotypes exhibited diminished generation probabilities. Estimated richness was generally greater in naive than memory subsets.

CDR3 length: 11 amino acids. Germline CDR1 reads SGDLS; CDR2 reads YYNGEE. Trimming removed 7 bases at V and 6 bases at J, with 11 bases between. The sample consisted of naive CD8+ T cells sorted from blood. The sequence was collected from a man aged 30 to 45 in good health. The gene calls are TRBV9 and TRBJ2-7; possibly TRBD1 or TRBD2 for D (5 bases each). As DNA, the CDR3 is TGTGCCAGCGCGAGGGGAGCCGAGCAGTACTTC. Translating it yields CASARGAEQYF.